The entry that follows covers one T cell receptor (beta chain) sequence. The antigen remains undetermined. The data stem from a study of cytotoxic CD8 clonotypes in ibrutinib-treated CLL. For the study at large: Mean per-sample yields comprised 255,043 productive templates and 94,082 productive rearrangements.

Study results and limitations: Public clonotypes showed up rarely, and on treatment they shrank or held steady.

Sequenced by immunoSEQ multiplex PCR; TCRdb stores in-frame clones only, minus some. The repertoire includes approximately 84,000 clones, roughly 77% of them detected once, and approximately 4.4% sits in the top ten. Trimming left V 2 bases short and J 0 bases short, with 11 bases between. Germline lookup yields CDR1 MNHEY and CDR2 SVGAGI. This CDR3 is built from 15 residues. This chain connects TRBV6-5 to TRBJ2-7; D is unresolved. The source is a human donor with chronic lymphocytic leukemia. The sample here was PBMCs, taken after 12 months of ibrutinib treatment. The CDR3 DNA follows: TGTGCCAGCAGTTACCAGCCAGCCCACTCCTACGAGCAGTACTTC. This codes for CASSYQPAHSYEQYF.